These T cell receptor beta chains were read from a single sample in a study of technical replicates of blood from several donors. Generated by immunoSEQ multiplex PCR, the TCRdb table keeps only in-frame clones and is missing some. Found here are 74,000 or so clones, approximately 96% of them singletons; the top ten hold more than 0.15%. Input material: T cells isolated from PBMCs. The receptors come from a human donor in good health. CDR3s include the opening cysteine and the closing phenylalanine or tryptophan. The order of the fields is V gene, CDR3 length, J gene, CDR3 protein.

>TRBV25-1|12|TRBJ1-2
CASRTGVYGYTF
>TRBV19|13|TRBJ2-7
CATGRDISYEQYF
>TRBV28|15|TRBJ1-5
CASSLGDTNYQPQHF
>TRBV27|13|TRBJ1-1
CASSLGGGPEAFF
>TRBV9|12|TRBJ1-2
CASSTTGVGKTF
>TRBV9|12|TRBJ2-5
CASSVGGETQYF
>TRBV6-5|15|TRBJ2-5
CASRQGLGVEETQYF
>TRBV29-1|14|TRBJ2-2
CSAAGGMNTGELFF
>TRBV27|15|TRBJ2-2
CASRGQGVNTGELFF
>TRBV4-1|17|TRBJ2-1
CASSQEGAGLAGLEQFF
>TRBV7-6|17|TRBJ2-7
CASSFGRGQSFYYEQYF
>TRBV6-1|14|TRBJ1-6
CASSEAAVLAPLHF
>TRBV10-1|14|TRBJ2-1
CASGGQGAFGEQFF
>TRBV5-1|19|TRBJ2-1
CASSLKDGLGLAGKDEQFF
>TRBV5-6|13|TRBJ1-5
CASSLADGEPQHF
>TRBV27|14|TRBJ2-7
CASSWRAGAYEQYF
>TRBV4-1|16|TRBJ1-6
CASSPPDRSYNSPLHF
>TRBV6-5|12|TRBJ1-2
CASSRGDYGYTF
>TRBV30|13|TRBJ1-4
CAWSPGQGGKTVF
>TRBV5-1|14|TRBJ1-1
CASSLNSVNTEAFF
>TRBV6-6|13|TRBJ1-1
CASSYRLNTEAFF
>TRBV7-9|14|TRBJ2-1
CASSYHLRVDEQFF
>TRBV7-9|16|TRBJ1-1
CASRFGGAPGDTEAFF
>TRBV7-3|14|TRBJ1-6
CASSPDSQYSPLHF
>TRBV7-2|15|TRBJ1-2
CASSLGGGASYGYTF
>TRBV7-9|17|TRBJ2-1
CASSLAYLGQEFDEQFF
>TRBV6-5|14|TRBJ2-7
CASSRDRVTLEQYF